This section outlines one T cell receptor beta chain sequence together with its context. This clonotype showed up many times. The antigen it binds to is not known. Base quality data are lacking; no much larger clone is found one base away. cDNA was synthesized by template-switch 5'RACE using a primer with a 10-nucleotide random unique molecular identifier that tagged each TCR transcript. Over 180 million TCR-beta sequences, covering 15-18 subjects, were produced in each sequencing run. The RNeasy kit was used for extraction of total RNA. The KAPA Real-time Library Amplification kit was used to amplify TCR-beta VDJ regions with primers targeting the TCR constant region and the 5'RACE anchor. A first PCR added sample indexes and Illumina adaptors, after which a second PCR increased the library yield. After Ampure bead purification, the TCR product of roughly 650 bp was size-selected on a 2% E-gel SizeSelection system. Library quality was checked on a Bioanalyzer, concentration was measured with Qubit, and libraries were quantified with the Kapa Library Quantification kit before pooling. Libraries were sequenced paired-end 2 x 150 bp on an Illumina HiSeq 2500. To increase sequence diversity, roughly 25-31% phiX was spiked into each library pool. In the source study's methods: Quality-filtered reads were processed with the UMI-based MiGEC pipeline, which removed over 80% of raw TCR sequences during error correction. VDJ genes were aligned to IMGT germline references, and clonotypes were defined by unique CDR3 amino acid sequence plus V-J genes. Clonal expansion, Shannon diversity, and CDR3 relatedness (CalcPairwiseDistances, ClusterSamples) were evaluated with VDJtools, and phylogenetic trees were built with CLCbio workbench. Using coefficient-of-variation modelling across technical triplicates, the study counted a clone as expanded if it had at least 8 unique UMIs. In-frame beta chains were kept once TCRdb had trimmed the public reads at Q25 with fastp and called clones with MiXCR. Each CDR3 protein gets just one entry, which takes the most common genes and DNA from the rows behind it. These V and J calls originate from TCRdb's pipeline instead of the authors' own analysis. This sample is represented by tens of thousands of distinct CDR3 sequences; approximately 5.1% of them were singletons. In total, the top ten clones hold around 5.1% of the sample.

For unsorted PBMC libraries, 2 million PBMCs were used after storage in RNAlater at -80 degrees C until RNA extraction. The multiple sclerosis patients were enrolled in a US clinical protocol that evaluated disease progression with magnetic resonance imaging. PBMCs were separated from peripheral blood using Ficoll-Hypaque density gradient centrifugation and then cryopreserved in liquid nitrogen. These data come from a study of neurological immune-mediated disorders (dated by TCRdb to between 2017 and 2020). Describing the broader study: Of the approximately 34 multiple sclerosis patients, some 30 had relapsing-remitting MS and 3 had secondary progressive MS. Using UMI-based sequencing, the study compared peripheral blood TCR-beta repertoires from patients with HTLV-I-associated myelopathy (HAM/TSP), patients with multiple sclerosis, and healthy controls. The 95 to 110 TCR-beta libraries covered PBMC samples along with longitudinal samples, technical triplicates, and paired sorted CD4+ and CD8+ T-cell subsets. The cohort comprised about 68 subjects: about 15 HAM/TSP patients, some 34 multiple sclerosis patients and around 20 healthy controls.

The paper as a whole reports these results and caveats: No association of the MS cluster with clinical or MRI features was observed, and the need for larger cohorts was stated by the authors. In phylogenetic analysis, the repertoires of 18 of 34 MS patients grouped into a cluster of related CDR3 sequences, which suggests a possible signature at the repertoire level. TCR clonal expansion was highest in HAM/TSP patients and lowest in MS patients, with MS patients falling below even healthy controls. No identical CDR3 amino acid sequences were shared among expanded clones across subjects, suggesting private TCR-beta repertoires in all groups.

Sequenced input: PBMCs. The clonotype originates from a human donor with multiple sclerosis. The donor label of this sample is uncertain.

The DNA reads as follows: TGTGCCAGCAACGCCGCGGGAACCCAGTTTGATCTGTATTTT. Translated, it reads CASNAAGTQFDLYF. The chain is encoded by TRBV6-1 joined to TRBJ2-3; a tentative D call is TRBD2 (6 bases match). Sequences MNHNS (CDR1) and SASEGT (CDR2) are obtained from the germline V gene. From the cysteine through the phenylalanine, the CDR3 covers 14 amino acids. Of the read, only the CDR3 DNA is kept; its 42 bases are in frame from base 1. V was cut back by 7 bases and J by 14 bases, leaving a gap of 25 bases between them.